These T cell receptor beta chains were read from a single sample in a study of T cells in Graves' hyperthyroidism and ophthalmopathy. TCRdb reprocessed the multiplex PCR reads via MiXCR and lists one record per CDR3 protein. The sample consists of approximately 300,000 distinct CDR3 sequences, approximately 18% of them appearing once. Sequencing used blood. These receptors originate from a man between 50 and 59 years old with Graves' ophthalmopathy. Each CDR3 is given with its conserved first and last residue. A D gene is named only where the DNA matches it firmly. Clone size, where shown, is once, few, many, or a class for clones that have expanded.

>TRBD1|many|TRBV6-1|TRBJ2-3
TGTGCCAGCGAGGACAGGGGAGCCGCAGATACGCAGTATTTT
CASEDRGAADTQYF
>TRBD2|few|TRBV10-3|TRBJ2-2
TGTGCCATCAGTGATCTAGCGGGATCCACCGGGGAGCTGTTTTTT
CAISDLAGSTGELFF
>TRBD1|-|TRBV20-1|TRBJ1-5
TGCAGTGCTTGGACAGGGGGCTCGGGGAATCAGCCCCAGCATTTT
CSAWTGGSGNQPQHF
>TRBD1|-|TRBV5-1|TRBJ1-1
TGCGCCAGTGACCCAGGGGGCCAACCCCCTCGGGCTTTCTTT
CASDPGGQPPRAFF
>-|-|TRBV4-1|TRBJ2-5
TGCGCCAGCAGCCAAGCGGTGCTCCAAGAGACCCAGTACTTC
CASSQAVLQETQYF
>-|many|TRBV20-1|TRBJ1-5
TGCAGTGCTAGTCGTCCAAATCAGCCCCAGCATTTT
CSASRPNQPQHF
>-|few|TRBV18|TRBJ1-3
TGTGCCAGCTCACCGGGCGGACCCGGAAACACCATATATTTT
CASSPGGPGNTIYF
>TRBD2|many|TRBV3-1|TRBJ2-3
TGTGCCAGCAGCCAGGGAGCGGGAGGAGATACGCAGTATTTT
CASSQGAGGDTQYF
>-|many|TRBV19|TRBJ1-2
TGTGCCAGTAGCGGAAAGTACAGGGCGTTTGGAGGCTACACCTTC
CASSGKYRAFGGYTF
>-|many|TRBV2|TRBJ2-3
TGTGCCAGTGGGAACAGGGCCGCGACAGATACGCAGTATTTT
CASGNRAATDTQYF
>-|few|TRBV2|TRBJ1-2
TGTGCCAGCAGTCAACAAGTGGGAGAACAGGGCGCCTACACCTTC
CASSQQVGEQGAYTF
>-|few|TRBV3-1|TRBJ1-2
TGTGCCACCTCGGGGGGGCTGGAGGGCTACACCTTC
CATSGGLEGYTF
>-|many|TRBV3-1|TRBJ1-1
TGTGCCAGCAGCCAAGCGGGACGGCAGAACACTGAAGCTTTCTTT
CASSQAGRQNTEAFF
>-|many|TRBV28|TRBJ1-5
TGTGCCAGCAGTTTAAGTGGGATCAATCAGCCCCAGCATTTT
CASSLSGINQPQHF
>TRBD2|few|TRBV6-2/TRBV6-3|TRBJ2-2
TGTGCCAGCATTAACGGACTAGCGGGATCTGGGGAGCTGTTTTTT
CASINGLAGSGELFF
>TRBD2|-|TRBV28|TRBJ2-1
TGTGCCAGCAGGCGTAACCCGGGACTAGCGGGAGGGCGGAGCTCCTACAATGAGCAGTTCTTC
CASRRNPGLAGGRSSYNEQFF
>-|few|TRBV10-3|TRBJ2-7
TGTGCCCTCGGCGGGGCTCCGAGTAATAACGAGCAGTACTTC
CALGGAPSNNEQYF
>TRBD1|many|TRBV20-1|TRBJ2-5
TGCAGTGCTAGAACCGGGACAGGAGTAGGAGAGACCCAGTACTTC
CSARTGTGVGETQYF
>-|-|TRBV29-1|TRBJ1-4
TGCAGCGTTGAAGTGGAGGCACTTAATGAAAAACTGTTTTTT
CSVEVEALNEKLFF
>TRBD1|few|TRBV5-1|TRBJ2-2
TGCGCCAGCAGCCCCGTCGGGACAGGGGTTGGCGGGGAGCTGTTTTTT
CASSPVGTGVGGELFF
>-|few|TRBV12-3/TRBV12-4|TRBJ1-3
TGTGCCAGCAGTTCCTGGGTGGCGGTCTCTGGAAACACCATATATTTT
CASSSWVAVSGNTIYF
>-|-|TRBV4-2|TRBJ1-1
TGTGCCAGCAGCCAAGGGAAGGAAATGAACACTGAAGCTTTCTTT
CASSQGKEMNTEAFF
>-|few|TRBV2|TRBJ2-7
TGTGCCAGCATTAAGGACCTCTACGAGCAGTACTTC
CASIKDLYEQYF
>TRBD1|-|TRBV20-1|TRBJ1-1
TGCAGTGCCCCAGGGGGGACTGAAGCTTTCTTT
CSAPGGTEAFF
>-|many|TRBV30|TRBJ1-2
TGTGCCTGGAGTTACCAGGGCTCCATCTATGGCTACACCTTC
CAWSYQGSIYGYTF
>TRBD2|many|TRBV11-2|TRBJ2-1
TGTGCCAGCAGCTTAGCCCCTGGACTAGCGGCAATTTACAATGAGCAGTTCTTC
CASSLAPGLAAIYNEQFF
>-|many|TRBV2|TRBJ1-5
TGTGCCAGCAGTTCAGACGGGAATCAGCCCCAGCATTTT
CASSSDGNQPQHF
>TRBD2|many|TRBV6-1|TRBJ2-2
TGTGCCAGCAGCCCTACTAGCGGGAGACTCACCGGGGAGCTGTTTTTT
CASSPTSGRLTGELFF
>-|many|TRBV11-2|TRBJ1-2
TGTGCCAGCAGCTTAGGCCGGCCACCCTATGGCTACACCTTC
CASSLGRPPYGYTF
>-|many|TRBV6-1|TRBJ1-3
TGTGCCAGCAGTGAAAAATATGGAAACACCATATATTTT
CASSEKYGNTIYF
>-|many|TRBV28|TRBJ1-4
TGTGCCAGCAAAAGAGGGGCCAATGAAAAACTGTTTTTT
CASKRGANEKLFF
>TRBD2|-|TRBV20-1|TRBJ2-7
TGCAGTGCTCATCCCACGGGAGGTGGCTACGAGCAGTACTTC
CSAHPTGGGYEQYF
>-|many|TRBV28|TRBJ1-5
TGTGCCAGCAGTTTAGTGGGGGCGTATGAGCCCCAGCATTTT
CASSLVGAYEPQHF
>TRBD2|many|TRBV5-1|TRBJ2-5
TGCGCCAGCAGCTCAACTAGCGGGTTAGAGACCCAGTACTTC
CASSSTSGLETQYF
>-|many|TRBV5-8|TRBJ2-1
TGTGCCAGCAGCTTGGAAGGGTGGGGACTTAATGAGCAGTTCTTC
CASSLEGWGLNEQFF
>TRBD2|few|TRBV4-1|TRBJ2-7
TGCGCCAGCAGCCAACGAAAGGGACTAGCGGGAATGGACGAGCAGTACTTC
CASSQRKGLAGMDEQYF
>-|-|TRBV2|TRBJ2-7
TGTGCCGGGCGACAGGAAGGATACGAGCAGTACTTC
CAGRQEGYEQYF
>TRBD1|-|TRBV6-1|TRBJ1-2
TGTGCCAGCAGTGACGGGACAGCAAACTATGGCTACACCTTC
CASSDGTANYGYTF
>-|-|TRBV20-1|TRBJ2-1
TGCAGTGCTAGAGAAACCGGGGGCAGATCCTACAATGAGCAGTTCTTC
CSARETGGRSYNEQFF
>-|many|TRBV3-1|TRBJ1-5
TGTGCCAGCAGCCAAAATGGAGGCAATCAGCCCCAGCATTTT
CASSQNGGNQPQHF
>TRBD2|-|TRBV6-5|TRBJ2-7
TGTGCCAGCAGTTACGGACTAGCGGGAGCGGGGGAGCAGTACTTC
CASSYGLAGAGEQYF
>-|few|TRBV5-4|TRBJ2-3
TGTGCCAGCAGCTTGGATGGGAGTTGGCCCGGCACAGATACGCAGTATTTT
CASSLDGSWPGTDTQYF
>-|-|TRBV18|TRBJ2-1
TGTGCCAGCTCACGCGCGGGTGTCCGCGATGAGCAGTTCTTC
CASSRAGVRDEQFF
>TRBD1|-|TRBV20-1|TRBJ2-3
TGCAGTGCTACCGGGACAGGGCCTTTCCCCTTGGGCACAGATACGCAGTATTTT
CSATGTGPFPLGTDTQYF
>-|many|TRBV5-1|TRBJ1-1
TGCGCCAGCAGCTTGAGCTGGGGACGGAACACTGAAGCTTTCTTT
CASSLSWGRNTEAFF
>-|-|TRBV7-2|TRBJ2-7
TGTGCCAGCAGCTTAGGTCGGAGGGGCGGCGAGCAGTACTTC
CASSLGRRGGEQYF
>-|-|TRBV20-1|TRBJ2-7
TGCAGTGCTAGATTCGTCCAATACGAGCAGTACTTC
CSARFVQYEQYF
>-|many|TRBV6-1|TRBJ2-7
TGTGCCAGCAGTGCGGGCAGCCAAGACTACGAGCAGTACTTC
CASSAGSQDYEQYF
>-|many|TRBV3-1|TRBJ1-4
TGTGCCAGCAGCCAAAGGGGTGAAAAACTGTTTTTT
CASSQRGEKLFF
>-|-|TRBV5-1|TRBJ2-5
TGCGCCAGCAGCTTCTCCTTGGAGACCCAGTACTTC
CASSFSLETQYF
>TRBD2|-|TRBV4-1|TRBJ2-7
TGCGCCAGCAGCCAAGATTCCGGGGGAGGGCTCGACGAGCAGTACTTC
CASSQDSGGGLDEQYF
>-|many|TRBV6-1|TRBJ1-3
TGTGCCAGCAGCACTCAGAGCTCTGGAAACACCATATATTTT
CASSTQSSGNTIYF
>-|-|TRBV19|TRBJ1-2
TGTGCCAGTAGTATAGGTCATTCAGGGCTGATGGGCAGCTACACCTTC
CASSIGHSGLMGSYTF
>-|-|TRBV20-1|TRBJ1-6
TGCAGTGCCCCCATCCGGGGTAATTCACCCCTCCACTTT
CSAPIRGNSPLHF
>-|many|TRBV29-1|TRBJ2-1
TGCAGCGTTGACATCGCAGGATCCTACAATGAGCAGTTCTTC
CSVDIAGSYNEQFF
>TRBD1|few|TRBV27|TRBJ1-5
TGTGCCAGCAGTTTAGACAGGGCGAACAAGCCCCAGCATTTT
CASSLDRANKPQHF
>TRBD1|few|TRBV20-1|TRBJ1-5
TGCAGTGCCGGGACAGGGCTAAGCAATCAGCCCCAGCATTTT
CSAGTGLSNQPQHF
>TRBD2|many|TRBV7-2|TRBJ2-1
TGTGCCAGCAGCTTAGCAGGGACTAGCGTGTACAATGAGCAGTTCTTC
CASSLAGTSVYNEQFF
>TRBD1|many|TRBV20-1|TRBJ1-1
TGCAGTGCTAGAGGGGGATCGGACAGGGACTCTGAAGCTTTCTTT
CSARGGSDRDSEAFF
>TRBD1|many|TRBV24-1|TRBJ2-7
TGTGCCACCAGTGATGGGGACAGGTCAGTGCAGTACTTC
CATSDGDRSVQYF